One and the same sample provided the 11 T cell receptor beta chains below, sequenced in a study of blood T cells in healthy people across ages. Alongside a J-beta primer mix, a sample-barcoded 5' primer served in a second PCR lasting about 7 to 12 cycles. Via MiXCR, TCRdb re-called the 5' RACE reads, giving one row per CDR3 protein. The sample contains roughly 700,000 distinct CDR3 sequences, 20% to 25% of which appear only once. The sample was also linked to a second study, of T cells of mothers and their children.

Sequencing input: blood. The receptor source for this set is a boy younger than 18 in good health.

This clonotype was observed a few times. V is TRBV28 and J is TRBJ1-4; D gene uncertain. Between the trimmed V and J ends, which lost 0 bases and 5 bases, there was a span of 7 bases. Per the germline V gene, CDR1 is MDHEN and CDR2 is SYDVKM. CDR3 size: 14 residues. The CDR3 loop is CASSLWTANEKLFF. The CDR3 bases are TGTGCCAGCAGTTTATGGACGGCAAATGAAAAACTGTTTTTT.

This clonotype was detected a few times. V usage is TRBV20-1 and J usage is TRBJ2-3; possible D gene TRBD2, 5 bases. The CDR3 totals 15 residues. V lost 5 bases, J lost 2 bases, and 17 bases lay in between. Germline CDR1 and CDR2: DFQATT and SNEGSKA (reference sequence). CDR3 region: CSALKAEPSTDTQYF. The CDR3, as DNA: TGCAGTGCTCTCAAAGCGGAACCTTCCACAGATACGCAGTATTTT.

The sample holds one count of this clonotype. The chain links TRBV15 to TRBJ1-5; 8 nucleotides align to TRBD1. With 3 bases clipped from V and 1 base from J, the junction kept 8 bases outside the gene matches. CDR1 LNHNV and CDR2 YYDKDF come from the germline V gene (reference sequence). The CDR3 contains 17 residues. CDR3 in amino acids: CATSRVGAGGSNQPQHF. The DNA of the CDR3 is TGTGCCACCAGCAGGGTAGGGGCAGGGGGCAGCAATCAGCCCCAGCATTTT.

The chain links TRBV5-6 to TRBJ2-5, with D possibly matching TRBD2 (5 bases). In germline, CDR1 is SGHDT, CDR2 YYEEEE. The CDR3 consists of 15 residues. V was pared by 2 bases and J by 4 bases, with 15 bases between. The CDR3 reads CASSFGVGRGETQYF. In DNA form, the CDR3 reads TGTGCCAGCAGCTTTGGTGTGGGCCGGGGAGAGACCCAGTACTTC.

The V call is TRBV4-1, the J call TRBJ2-1, with no clear D. The DNA end lines up better with TRBJ2-7; the J call may be wrong. Germline-derived CDR1 and CDR2 are MGHRA and YSYEKL. CDR3 length: 13 amino acids. As DNA, the CDR3 is TGCGCCAGCAGCCAAGAAGTTTCGGGCGAGCAGTACTTC. Amino acids: CASSQEVSGEQYF.

This clonotype was detected only a few times. V is TRBV28 and J is TRBJ1-4; D remains unclear. CDR1 and CDR2 from the germline V gene are MDHEN and SYDVKM. V was trimmed by 4 bases and J by 4 bases, leaving 16 bases between them. The CDR3 is 16 amino acids. The DNA for the CDR3 is TGTGCCAGCAGTTCGGCGGACGGACTAAATAATGAAAAACTGTTTTTT. It is translated as CASSSADGLNNEKLFF.

This sequence joins TRBV20-1 and TRBJ2-5, with D unresolved. The ends were cut back, 7 bases at V and 2 bases at J, with 14 bases in the middle. Germline V CDR1 and CDR2: DFQATT, SNEGSKA (reference sequence). The CDR3 spans 13 residues. The CDR3 is CSVPAMSQETQYF. CDR3 DNA sequence: TGCAGTGTACCAGCGATGAGTCAAGAGACCCAGTACTTC.

A few counts support this clonotype. The chain employs TRBV12-3 or TRBV12-4 and TRBJ2-7; 9 bases are shared with TRBD2. The trim removed 5 bases at V and 6 bases at J, leaving 5 bases unmatched. The CDR3 consists of 13 residues. The CDR3 nucleotides are TGTGCCAGCAGTATAGGACTAGCGTTCGAGCAGTACTTC. Encoded protein: CASSIGLAFEQYF.

The V gene is TRBV12-3 or TRBV12-4, the J gene TRBJ2-1; 12 bases line up with TRBD2. The junction had 8 bases not matched to a gene; V was cut back by 6 bases and J by 8 bases. The CDR3 loop spans 15 amino acids. The CDR3, as DNA: TGTGCCAGCAGCCGTGGACTAGCGGGATCGGATGAGCAGTTCTTC. Its protein product is CASSRGLAGSDEQFF.

The chain has TRBV29-1 and TRBJ1-2, with 9 bases fitting TRBD1. Losses at the gene ends were 4 bases for V and 1 base for J; bases not matched to a gene: 7. Germline loops: CDR1 SQVTM, CDR2 ANQGSEA. The CDR3 sequence is 15 residues long. The CDR3 spells CSVGDRANRNYGYTF. In nucleotides, the CDR3 is TGCAGCGTTGGGGACAGGGCCAATCGTAACTATGGCTACACCTTC.

The V and J genes are TRBV7-3 and TRBJ2-5; possibly TRBD2 for D (5 bases). Looked up from germline, CDR1 is SGHTA and CDR2 is FQGTGA. This CDR3 has 14 residues. Trimming cost V 5 bases and J 0 bases, with 10 bases left between them. The CDR3 sequence is CASSPDGNQETQYF. The CDR3 DNA reads TGTGCCAGCAGCCCCGACGGGAACCAAGAGACCCAGTACTTC.